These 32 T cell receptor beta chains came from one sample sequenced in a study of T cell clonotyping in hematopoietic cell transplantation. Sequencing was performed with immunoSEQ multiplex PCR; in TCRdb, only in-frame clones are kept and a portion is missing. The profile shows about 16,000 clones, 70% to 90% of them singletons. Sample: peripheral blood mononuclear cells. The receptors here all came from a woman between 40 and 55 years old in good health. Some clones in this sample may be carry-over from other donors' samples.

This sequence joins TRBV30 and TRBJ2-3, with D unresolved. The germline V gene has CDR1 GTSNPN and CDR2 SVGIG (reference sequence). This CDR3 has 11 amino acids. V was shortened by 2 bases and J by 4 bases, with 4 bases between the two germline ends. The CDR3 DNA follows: TGTGCCTGGAGTCCGGCAGATACGCAGTATTTT. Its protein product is CAWSPADTQYF.

Written as DNA, the CDR3 is TGCAGCGTTGAATATGACCAGAATCAGCCCCAGCATTTT. It specifies CSVEYDQNQPQHF. V and J are TRBV29-1 and TRBJ1-5; D remains unclear. This CDR3 comprises 13 residues. V lost 2 bases and J 4 bases, leaving 9 bases between the germline ends. CDR1 and CDR2 (germline): SQVTM, ANQGSEA.

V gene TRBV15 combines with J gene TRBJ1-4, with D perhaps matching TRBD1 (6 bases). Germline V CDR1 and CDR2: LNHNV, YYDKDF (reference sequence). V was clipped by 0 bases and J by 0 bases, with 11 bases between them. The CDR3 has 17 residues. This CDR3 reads CATSRDLRGTTNEKLFF. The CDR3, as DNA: TGTGCCACCAGCAGAGATCTTAGGGGGACAACTAATGAAAAACTGTTTTTT. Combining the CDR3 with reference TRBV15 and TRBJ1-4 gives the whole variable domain DAMVIQNPRYQVTQFGKPVTLSCSQTLNHNVMYWYQQKSSQAPKLLFHYYDKDFNNEADTPDNFQSRRPNTSFCFLDIRSPGLGDTAMYLCATSRDLRGTTNEKLFFGSGTQLSVL.

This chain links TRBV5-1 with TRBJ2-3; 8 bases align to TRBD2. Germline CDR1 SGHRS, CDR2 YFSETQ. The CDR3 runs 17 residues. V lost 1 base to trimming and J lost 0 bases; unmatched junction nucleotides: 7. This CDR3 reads CASSLSSGWPSTDTQYF. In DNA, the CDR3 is TGCGCCAGCAGCTTGTCTAGCGGGTGGCCTAGCACAGATACGCAGTATTTT.

CDR3 in DNA: TGTGCCAGCAGTGAATATAGTAGTTTAAACTATGGCTACACCTTC. Translating it yields CASSEYSSLNYGYTF. This chain joins TRBV25-1 and TRBJ1-2; the D is unclear. Germline CDR1 reads MGHDK; CDR2 reads SYGVNS. This CDR3 has 15 residues. Trimming pared 0 bases from V and 2 bases from J, leaving 10 bases between.

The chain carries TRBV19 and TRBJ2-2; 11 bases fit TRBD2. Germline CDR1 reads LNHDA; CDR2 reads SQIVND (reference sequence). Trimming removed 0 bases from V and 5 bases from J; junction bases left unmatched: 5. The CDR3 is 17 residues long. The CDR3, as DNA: TGTGCCAGTAGTATAGACCTAGCGGGAGGAGGGACCGGGGAGCTGTTTTTT. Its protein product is CASSIDLAGGGTGELFF.

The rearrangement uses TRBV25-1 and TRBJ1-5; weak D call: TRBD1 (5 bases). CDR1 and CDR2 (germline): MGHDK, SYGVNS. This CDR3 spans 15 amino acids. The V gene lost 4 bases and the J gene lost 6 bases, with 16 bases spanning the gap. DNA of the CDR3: TGTGCCAGCAGTGCTTCCGATGCGGGGGTTCAGCCCCAGCATTTT. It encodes CASSASDAGVQPQHF. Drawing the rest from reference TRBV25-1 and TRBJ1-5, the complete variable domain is EADIYQTPRYLVIGTGKKITLECSQTMGHDKMYWYQQDPGMELHLIHYSYGVNSTEKGDLSSESTVSRIRTEHFPLTLESARPSHTSQYLCASSASDAGVQPQHFGDGTRLSIL.

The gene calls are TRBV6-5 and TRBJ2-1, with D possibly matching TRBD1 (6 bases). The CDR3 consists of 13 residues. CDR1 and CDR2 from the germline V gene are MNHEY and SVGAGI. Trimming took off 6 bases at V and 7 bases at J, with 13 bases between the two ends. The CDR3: CASRTWTENEQFF. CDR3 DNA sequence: TGTGCCAGCAGAACTTGGACAGAGAATGAGCAGTTCTTC.

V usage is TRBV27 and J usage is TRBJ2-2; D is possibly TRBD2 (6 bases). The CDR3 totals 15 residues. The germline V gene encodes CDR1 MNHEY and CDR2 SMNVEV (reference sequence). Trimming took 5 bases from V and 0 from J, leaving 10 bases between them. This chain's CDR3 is CASSQWEANTGELFF. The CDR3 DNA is TGTGCCAGCAGTCAATGGGAGGCGAACACCGGGGAGCTGTTTTTT.

DNA of the CDR3: TGTGCCAGCAGTTCCCCCAACGTATATACGCAGTATTTT. This translates into CASSSPNVYTQYF. The rearrangement joins TRBV28 to TRBJ2-3; no definite D call. The length of the CDR3 is 13 residues. Germline V gene lookup returns CDR1 MDHEN and CDR2 SYDVKM. Trimming pared 4 bases from V and 7 bases from J, leaving 12 bases between. Variable domain in full (rest from reference TRBV28 and TRBJ2-3): DVKVTQSSRYLVKRTGEKVFLECVQDMDHENMFWYRQDPGLGLRLIYFSYDVKMKEKGDIPEGYSVSREKKERFSLILESASTNQTSMYLCASSSPNVYTQYFGPGTRLTVL.

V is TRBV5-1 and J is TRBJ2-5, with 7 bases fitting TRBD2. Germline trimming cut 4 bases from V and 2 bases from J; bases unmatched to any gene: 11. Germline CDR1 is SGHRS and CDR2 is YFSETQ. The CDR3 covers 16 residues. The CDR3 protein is CASSPSRGSGQETQYF. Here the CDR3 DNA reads TGCGCCAGCAGCCCCTCGCGGGGGTCGGGGCAAGAGACCCAGTACTTC.

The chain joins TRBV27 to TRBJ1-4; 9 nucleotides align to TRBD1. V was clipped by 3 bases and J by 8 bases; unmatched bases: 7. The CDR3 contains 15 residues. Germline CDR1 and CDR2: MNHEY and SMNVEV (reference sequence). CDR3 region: CASSFLGTGQEKLFF. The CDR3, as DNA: TGTGCCAGCAGTTTCTTAGGGACAGGGCAGGAAAAACTGTTTTTT.

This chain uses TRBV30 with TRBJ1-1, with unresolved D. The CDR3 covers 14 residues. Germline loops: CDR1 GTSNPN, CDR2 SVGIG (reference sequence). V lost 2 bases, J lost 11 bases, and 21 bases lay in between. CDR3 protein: CAWSPEVGAVWAFF. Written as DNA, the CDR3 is TGTGCCTGGAGTCCGGAAGTGGGAGCGGTTTGGGCTTTCTTT.

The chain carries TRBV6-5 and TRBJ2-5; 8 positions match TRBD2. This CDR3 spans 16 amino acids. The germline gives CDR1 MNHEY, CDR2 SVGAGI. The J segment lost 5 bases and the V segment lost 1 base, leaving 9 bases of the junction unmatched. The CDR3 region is CASSYWAGGREETQYF. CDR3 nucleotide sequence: TGTGCCAGCAGTTACTGGGCGGGGGGCCGAGAGGAGACCCAGTACTTC.

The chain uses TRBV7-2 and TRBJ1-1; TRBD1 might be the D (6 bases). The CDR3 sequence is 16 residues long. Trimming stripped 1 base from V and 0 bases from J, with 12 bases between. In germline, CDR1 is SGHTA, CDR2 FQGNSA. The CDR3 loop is CASSLGGQAMNTEAFF. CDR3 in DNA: TGTGCCAGCAGCTTAGGGGGGCAGGCCATGAACACTGAAGCTTTCTTT.

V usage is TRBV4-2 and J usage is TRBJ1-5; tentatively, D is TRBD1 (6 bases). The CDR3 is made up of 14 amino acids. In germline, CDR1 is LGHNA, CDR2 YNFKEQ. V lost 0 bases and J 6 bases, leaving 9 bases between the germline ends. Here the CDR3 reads CASSQDRGRQPQHF. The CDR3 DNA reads TGTGCCAGCAGCCAAGACAGGGGCCGTCAGCCCCAGCATTTT.

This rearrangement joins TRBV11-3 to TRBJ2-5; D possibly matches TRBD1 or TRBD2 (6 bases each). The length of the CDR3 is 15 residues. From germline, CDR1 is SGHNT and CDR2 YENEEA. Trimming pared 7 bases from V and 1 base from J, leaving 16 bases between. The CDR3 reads CASTQGGYSQETQYF. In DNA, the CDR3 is TGTGCCAGCACCCAAGGGGGGTACTCCCAAGAGACCCAGTACTTC.

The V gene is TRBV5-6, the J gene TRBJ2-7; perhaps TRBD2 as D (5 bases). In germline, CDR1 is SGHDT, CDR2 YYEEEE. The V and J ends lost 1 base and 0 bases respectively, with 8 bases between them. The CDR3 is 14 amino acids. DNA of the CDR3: TGTGCCAGCAGCTTGAGCGGAAGCTCCTACGAGCAGTACTTC. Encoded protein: CASSLSGSSYEQYF. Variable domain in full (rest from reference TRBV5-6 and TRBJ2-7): DAGVTQSPTHLIKTRGQQVTLRCSPKSGHDTVSWYQQALGQGPQFIFQYYEEEERQRGNFPDRFSGHQFPNYSSELNVNALLLGDSALYLCASSLSGSSYEQYFGPGTRLTVT.

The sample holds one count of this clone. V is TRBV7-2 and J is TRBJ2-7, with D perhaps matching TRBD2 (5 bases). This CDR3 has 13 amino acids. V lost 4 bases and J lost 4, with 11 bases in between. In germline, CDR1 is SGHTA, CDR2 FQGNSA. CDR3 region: CASSSGPGYEQYF. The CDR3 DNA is TGTGCCAGCAGCTCCGGCCCGGGATACGAGCAGTACTTC. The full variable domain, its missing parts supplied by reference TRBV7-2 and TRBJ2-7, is GAGVSQSPSNKVTEKGKDVELRCDPISGHTALYWYRQSLGQGLEFLIYFQGNSAPDKSGLPSDRFSAERTGGSVSTLTIQRTQQEDSAVYLCASSSGPGYEQYFGPGTRLTVT.

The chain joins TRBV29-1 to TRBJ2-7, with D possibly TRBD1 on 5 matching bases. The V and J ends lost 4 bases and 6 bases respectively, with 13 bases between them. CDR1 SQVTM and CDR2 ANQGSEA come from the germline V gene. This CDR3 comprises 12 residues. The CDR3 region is CSVVGARAEQYF. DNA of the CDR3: TGCAGCGTTGTAGGGGCGCGAGCCGAGCAGTACTTC.

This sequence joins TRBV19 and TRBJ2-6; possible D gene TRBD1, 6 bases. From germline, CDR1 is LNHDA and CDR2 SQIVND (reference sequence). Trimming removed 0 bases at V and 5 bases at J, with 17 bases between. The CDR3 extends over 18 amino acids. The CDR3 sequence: CASSIEHQTGPWANVLTF. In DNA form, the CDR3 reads TGTGCCAGTAGTATAGAGCACCAGACAGGCCCCTGGGCCAACGTCCTGACTTTC.

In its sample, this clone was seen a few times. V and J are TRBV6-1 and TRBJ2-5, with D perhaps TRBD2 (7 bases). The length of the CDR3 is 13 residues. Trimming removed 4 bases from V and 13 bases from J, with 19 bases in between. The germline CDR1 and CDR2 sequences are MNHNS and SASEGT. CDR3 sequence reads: CASSAQREGGGYF. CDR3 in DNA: TGTGCCAGCAGTGCCCAAAGAGAGGGAGGGGGGTACTTC.

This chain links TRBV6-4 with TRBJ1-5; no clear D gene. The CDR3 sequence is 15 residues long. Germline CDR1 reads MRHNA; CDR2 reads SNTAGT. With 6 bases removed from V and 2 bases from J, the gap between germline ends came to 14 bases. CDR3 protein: CASSGRELGNQPQHF. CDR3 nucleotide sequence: TGTGCCAGCAGCGGGCGGGAGTTGGGCAATCAGCCCCAGCATTTT.

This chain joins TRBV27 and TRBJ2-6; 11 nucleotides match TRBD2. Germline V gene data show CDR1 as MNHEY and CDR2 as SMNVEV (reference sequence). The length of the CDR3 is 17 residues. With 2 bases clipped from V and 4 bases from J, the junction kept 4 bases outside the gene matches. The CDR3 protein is CASSLELAGAGANVLTF. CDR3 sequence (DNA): TGTGCCAGCAGTTTAGAACTAGCGGGAGCCGGGGCCAACGTCCTGACTTTC.

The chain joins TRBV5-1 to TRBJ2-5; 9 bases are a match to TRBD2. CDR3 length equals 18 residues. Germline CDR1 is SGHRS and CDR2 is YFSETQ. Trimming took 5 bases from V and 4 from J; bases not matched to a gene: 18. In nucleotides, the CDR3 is TGCGCCAGCAGAATGACAGGCGGCGGTAGCGGGAGAAGAGAGACCCAGTACTTC. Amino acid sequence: CASRMTGGGSGRRETQYF.

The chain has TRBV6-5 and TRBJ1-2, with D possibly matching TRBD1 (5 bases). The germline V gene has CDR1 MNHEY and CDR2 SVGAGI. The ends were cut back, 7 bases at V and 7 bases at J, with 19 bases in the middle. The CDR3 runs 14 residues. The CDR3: CASTSGRGIGGYTF. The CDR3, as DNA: TGTGCCAGCACCTCCGGTCGGGGCATAGGTGGCTACACCTTC.

The CDR3 sequence is CASSSVPQETQYF. The CDR3 DNA is TGTGCCAGCAGCTCTGTCCCCCAAGAGACCCAGTACTTC. The genes are TRBV7-8 and TRBJ2-5; no definite D call. This CDR3 has 13 amino acids. CDR1 and CDR2 from the germline V gene are SGHVS and FQNEAQ. Trimming pared 4 bases from V and 1 base from J, leaving 7 bases between. The full variable domain, in which reference TRBV7-8 and TRBJ2-5 provide the parts outside the CDR3, is GAGVSQSPRYKVAKRGQDVALRCDPISGHVSLFWYQQALGQGPEFLTYFQNEAQLDKSGLPSDRFFAERPEGSVSTLKIQRTQQEDSAVYLCASSSVPQETQYFGPGTRLLVL.

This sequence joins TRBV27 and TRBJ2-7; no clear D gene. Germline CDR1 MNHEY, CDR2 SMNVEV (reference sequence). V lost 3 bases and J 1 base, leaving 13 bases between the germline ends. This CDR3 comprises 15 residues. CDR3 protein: CASSLLSTSSYEQYF. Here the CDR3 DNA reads TGTGCCAGCAGTTTGTTATCGACGTCGTCCTACGAGCAGTACTTC.

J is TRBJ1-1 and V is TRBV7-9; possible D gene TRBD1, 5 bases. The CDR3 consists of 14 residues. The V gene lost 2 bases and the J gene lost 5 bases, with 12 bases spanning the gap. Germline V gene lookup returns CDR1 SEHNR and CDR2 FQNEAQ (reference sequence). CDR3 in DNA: TGTGCCAGCAGCTTATGGGGGGGAGTAACTGAAGCTTTCTTT. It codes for CASSLWGGVTEAFF.

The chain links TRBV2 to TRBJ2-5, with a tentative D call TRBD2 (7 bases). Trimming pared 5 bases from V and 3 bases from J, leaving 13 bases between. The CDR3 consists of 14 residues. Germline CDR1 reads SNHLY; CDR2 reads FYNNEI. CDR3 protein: CASSWGGGKETQYF. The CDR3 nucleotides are TGTGCCAGCAGTTGGGGAGGGGGGAAAGAGACCCAGTACTTC.

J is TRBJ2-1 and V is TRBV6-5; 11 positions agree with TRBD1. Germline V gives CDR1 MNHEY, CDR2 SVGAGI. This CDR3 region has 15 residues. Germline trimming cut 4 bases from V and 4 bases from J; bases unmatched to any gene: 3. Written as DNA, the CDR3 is TGTGCCAGCAGTTCAGGACAGGGGGCGTACAATGAGCAGTTCTTC. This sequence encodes CASSSGQGAYNEQFF.

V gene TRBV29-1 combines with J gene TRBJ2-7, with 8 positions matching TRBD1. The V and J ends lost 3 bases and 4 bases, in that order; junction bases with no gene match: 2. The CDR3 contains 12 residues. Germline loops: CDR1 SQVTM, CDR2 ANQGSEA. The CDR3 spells CSVEDRVYEQYF. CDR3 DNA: TGCAGCGTTGAGGACAGGGTGTACGAGCAGTACTTC.